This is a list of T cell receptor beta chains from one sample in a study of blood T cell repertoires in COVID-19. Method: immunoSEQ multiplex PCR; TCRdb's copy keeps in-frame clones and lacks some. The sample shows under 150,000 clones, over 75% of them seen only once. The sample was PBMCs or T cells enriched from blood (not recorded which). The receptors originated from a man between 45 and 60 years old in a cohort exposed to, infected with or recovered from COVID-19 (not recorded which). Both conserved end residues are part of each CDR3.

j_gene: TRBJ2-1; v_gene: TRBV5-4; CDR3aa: CASSLPGQGRYEQFF
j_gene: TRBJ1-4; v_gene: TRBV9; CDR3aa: CASSTRQGTNEKLFF
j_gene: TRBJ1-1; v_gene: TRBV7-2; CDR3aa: CASSFLTGSEAFF
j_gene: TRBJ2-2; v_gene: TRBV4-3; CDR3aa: CASSQDKSFANTGELFF
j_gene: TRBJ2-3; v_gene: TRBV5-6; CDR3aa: CASSLWLSATDTQYF
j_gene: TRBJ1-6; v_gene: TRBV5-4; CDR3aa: CASSLRSSYNSPLHF
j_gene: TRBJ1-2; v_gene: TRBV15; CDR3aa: CATSRGRTANYGYTF
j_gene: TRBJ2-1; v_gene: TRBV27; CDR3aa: CASSPGTSGSNEQFF
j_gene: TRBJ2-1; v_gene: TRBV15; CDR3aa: CATSSSVGEQFF
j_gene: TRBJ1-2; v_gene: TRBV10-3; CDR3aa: CAISEVAANYGYTF
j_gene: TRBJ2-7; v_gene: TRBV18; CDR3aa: CASSPRFYPGQGTYEQYF
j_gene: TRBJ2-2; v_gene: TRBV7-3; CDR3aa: CASSLNQDGGTGELFF
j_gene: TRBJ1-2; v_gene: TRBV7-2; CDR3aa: CAQRPTYGYTF
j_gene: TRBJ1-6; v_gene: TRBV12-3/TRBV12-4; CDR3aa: CASSFNNSPLHF
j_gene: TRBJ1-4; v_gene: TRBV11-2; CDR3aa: CASSLAVGGLTREGEKLFF
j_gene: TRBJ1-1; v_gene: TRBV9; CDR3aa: CASSPSFRVGTEAFF